This T cell receptor beta chain was documented in a study of cytomegalovirus exposure and HLA in healthy donors. Study context: The 95 to 150 validation repertoires used the same platform as the 650 to 750 first-cohort repertoires, a later analysis reported. General study points: Subsequent analysis showed first-cohort TCR clusters tending to co-occur in over a hundred validation repertoires. Cytomegalovirus association was assigned to around 150 TCR beta chains. Rare TCR sequences dominated, though some public TCRs recurred in many donors.

CDR3 length: 14 residues. J gave up 3 bases and V 2 bases, and 4 bases lay outside the gene matches. In germline, CDR1 is SEHNR, CDR2 FQNEAQ (reference sequence). This clone has just one count. The antigen is not known. Only in-frame clones appear in the TCRdb table, and some are missing; sequencing was by immunoSEQ multiplex PCR. This sample has fewer than 90,000 clones, with 94% found just once. The source is a woman aged 18-29 years in good health and CMV-seronegative. Sequences were obtained from PBMCs. The chain recombines TRBV7-9 with TRBJ2-7, with 7 bases identical to TRBD1. CDR3 bases: TGTGCCAGCAGCTTACAGCAGGGGGTCTACGAGCAGTACTTC. Amino acid sequence: CASSLQQGVYEQYF.